This record looks at one T cell receptor beta chain sequence and its context. Antigen unknown. Germline CDR1 and CDR2: SGHRS and YFSETQ. There are 16 residues in the CDR3. V was cut by 0 bases and J by 6 bases, with 16 bases left in between. Measured with immunoSEQ multiplex PCR; TCRdb has only the in-frame clones, and not every one. The data hold roughly 66,000 clones, with approximately 80% observed a single time. These data belong to a study of OX40 agonist ivuxolimab in advanced cancers. Study-level information: Ivuxolimab, an agonistic anti-OX40 (CD134) antibody, was given to patients. Three partial responders included one hepatocellular carcinoma patient and two cutaneous melanoma patients. Points from the study as a whole: Clonal expansion from baseline to week 6 occurred in both CD4+ and CD8+ T cells. The authors also found low normalized T-cell clonal expansion in some nonresponders.

The chain links TRBV5-1 to TRBJ2-1; D ambiguous. The clonotype originates from an adult with an advanced solid tumor such as melanoma, head and neck, liver or kidney cancer. Sequencing was performed on CD4+ or CD8+ T cells sorted from blood, taken in a trial of the OX40 agonist ivuxolimab. The CDR3 coding sequence is TGCGCCAGCAGCTTGGCCGGTCAGAGTGCCTCCAATGAGCAGTTCTTC. As protein: CASSLAGQSASNEQFF.